This T cell receptor beta chain was profiled in a study of blood T cells in healthy people across ages. For the second PCR, which ran for about 6 to 12 cycles, a sample-barcoded 5' primer and a J-beta primer mix were used. TCRdb reanalysed the 5' RACE reads using MiXCR and keeps one entry per CDR3 protein. There are 600,000 to 850,000 distinct CDR3 sequences in the sample; approximately 25% occur only once, and roughly 9% lies in the top ten. The CDR3 contains 15 residues. V shed 5 bases, J shed 4 bases, and the junction held 6 bases outside the gene matches. Per the germline V gene, CDR1 is MDHEN and CDR2 is SYDVKM. In each sample, at least 7 million PBMCs were isolated. The same data also went into a second study, on T cells of mothers and their children. That source notes: Donation involved a few healthy Caucasian mothers and the six children that they had. Slightly higher overlap, not significant, was seen in related mother-child pairs than in unrelated pairs.

The TCR originated in a boy younger than 18 in good health. The material sequenced was blood. The chain is built from TRBV28 and TRBJ2-4; 9 nucleotides match TRBD1. The CDR3 loop is CASSTPGTGKNIQYF. The CDR3 nucleotides read TGTGCCAGCAGTACGCCCGGGACAGGGAAAAACATTCAGTACTTC.